The rows below give T cell receptor beta chains drawn from one sample of a study of regulatory T cells in long-lasting Graves disease. Each CDR3 protein gets one entry after TCRdb re-called the multiplex PCR reads with MiXCR. The sample contains roughly 360,000 distinct CDR3 sequences, roughly 12% of which appear only once. This same sample was also taken into another study, of T cells in Graves' hyperthyroidism and ophthalmopathy.

Sample: peripheral blood mononuclear cells (PBMCs), taken at new diagnosis, from a patient treated with antithyroid drugs. All receptors come from a woman aged 18-30 years with Graves disease. CDR3s include the opening cysteine and the closing phenylalanine or tryptophan. Fields, in order: V gene, clone size, CDR3 length, J gene, D gene, CDR3 DNA, CDR3 protein. The D gene is left open where the match is weak. Rows may omit the clone size; those that give it use once, few, many or a size class.

TRBV19	-	15	TRBJ1-5	TRBD1	TGTGCCAGTAGTATAATCGGGACAGGGGATCAGCCCCAGCATTTT	CASSIIGTGDQPQHF
TRBV20-1	many	14	TRBJ2-3	TRBD1	TGCAGTGCTGCCGGGACAGGGAGGACAGATACGCAGTATTTT	CSAAGTGRTDTQYF
TRBV6-1	many	14	TRBJ2-2	-	TGTGCCAGCAAGGGCGGGACCCACACCGGGGAGCTGTTTTTT	CASKGGTHTGELFF
TRBV6-1	-	13	TRBJ1-2	TRBD1	TGTGCCAGCAGCCTGGACAGGGCAGATGGCTACACCTTC	CASSLDRADGYTF
TRBV7-6	-	15	TRBJ1-1	TRBD1	TGTTCCAGCAGCTTAGGGGACAGGGTGAACACTGAAGCTTTCTTT	CSSSLGDRVNTEAFF
TRBV20-1	few	13	TRBJ2-5	TRBD2	TGCAGTGCTAGAACTAGCGGGCAAGAGACCCAGTACTTC	CSARTSGQETQYF
TRBV10-3	many	16	TRBJ2-3	-	TGTGCCATCAGTGACGTATTGGGGGAGCGGACAGATACGCAGTATTTT	CAISDVLGERTDTQYF
TRBV12-3/TRBV12-4	once	14	TRBJ1-2	TRBD1	TGTGCCAGCAGGTTTACAGGGGACTCCTATGGCTACACCTTC	CASRFTGDSYGYTF
TRBV29-1	many	12	TRBJ1-2	-	TGCAGCGTTGAATTGGGGGCCTATGGCTACACCTTC	CSVELGAYGYTF
TRBV27	many	14	TRBJ1-1	TRBD1	TGTGCCAGCACCTCACTAGGGGGCGAGGGGGCAGCTTTCTTT	CASTSLGGEGAAFF